Below are 20 T cell receptor beta chains sequenced from a single sample in a study of cytomegalovirus exposure and HLA in healthy donors. Use of 60 Vbeta and 13 Jbeta primers characterized the PCR. Assay: immunoSEQ multiplex PCR; the TCRdb copy retains only in-frame clones and omits some. Of approximately 90,000 clones listed, 60% to 80% are singletons. The sequenced sample consisted of PBMCs. Receptors originate from a woman aged 25 to 39 in good health and CMV-seronegative.

The chain joins TRBV30 to TRBJ2-3; the match to TRBD2 covers 9 bases. Germline V lookup: CDR1 GTSNPN, CDR2 SVGIG (reference sequence). The CDR3 spans 13 residues. CDR3: CSLGAGGADTQYF. The CDR3 DNA is TGTTCTCTTGGAGCGGGAGGTGCGGATACGCAGTATTTT.

The J gene is TRBJ2-7, the V gene TRBV7-2; 8 bases are a match to TRBD1. The CDR3 covers 15 residues. The ends lost 5 bases at V and 3 bases at J; junction bases unmatched: 9. Germline lookup yields CDR1 SGHTA and CDR2 FQGNSA. CDR3 protein: CASSPQGATGYEQYF. DNA for the CDR3: TGTGCCAGCAGCCCCCAGGGGGCTACGGGCTACGAGCAGTACTTC.

This clone showed up just a few times. The chain recombines TRBV5-6 with TRBJ2-3; maybe TRBD1 (5 bases). The germline gives CDR1 SGHDT, CDR2 YYEEEE. The CDR3 spans 15 residues. V was pared by 1 base and J by 0 bases, with 9 bases between. CDR3 residues: CASSLFDRSTDTQYF. The CDR3 bases are TGTGCCAGCAGCTTGTTCGACAGAAGCACAGATACGCAGTATTTT.

The CDR3, as DNA: TGTGCCTGGAGTGTAGGACTAGCGGGAATGAATGAGCAGTTCTTC. As protein: CAWSVGLAGMNEQFF. The chain links TRBV30 to TRBJ2-1; 12 bases align to TRBD2. Germline CDR1 reads GTSNPN; CDR2 reads SVGIG (reference sequence). J gave up 7 bases and V 0 bases, and 4 bases lay outside the gene matches. The CDR3 totals 15 residues.

The V call is TRBV6-5, the J call TRBJ2-2; D possibly corresponds to TRBD2 (7 bases). CDR3 length: 14 residues. Germline-derived CDR1 and CDR2 are MNHEY and SVGAGI. Trimming cost V 6 bases and J 4 bases, with 12 bases left between them. In DNA, the CDR3 is TGTGCCAGCAGATGGGGGGGCAGCACCGGGGAGCTGTTTTTT. Translation gives CASRWGGSTGELFF.

The V and J genes are TRBV7-2 and TRBJ2-1; 10 bases align to TRBD2. V was pared by 5 bases and J by 7 bases, with 11 bases of the junction left unmatched. The CDR3 is 16 residues long. CDR1 is SGHTA, CDR2 FQGNSA, per germline. The CDR3 loop is CASSAPSGGAGNEQFF. In DNA form, the CDR3 reads TGTGCCAGCAGCGCCCCGAGCGGGGGGGCTGGAAATGAGCAGTTCTTC.

As to this clone: Additional DNA sequences in this sample encode the identical CDR3. This chain connects TRBV4-1 to TRBJ1-6; D remains unclear. Trimming removed 4 bases from V and 7 bases from J, with 17 bases in between. The CDR3 extends over 16 amino acids. Germline assignment: CDR1 MGHRA and CDR2 YSYEKL. CDR3 region: CASSRGVPFINSPLHF. The CDR3 coding sequence is TGCGCCAGCAGCCGGGGAGTCCCTTTTATAAATTCACCCCTCCACTTT.

As to this clone: Other DNA sequences in the same sample also yield this CDR3. The chain uses TRBV18 and TRBJ1-5, with 10 bases aligning to TRBD1. The CDR3 consists of 15 residues. V shed 3 bases, J shed 2 bases, and the junction held 1 base outside the gene matches. CDR1 is KGHSH, CDR2 LQKENI, per germline. The CDR3 loop is CASSPGTGGNQPQHF. DNA of the CDR3: TGTGCCAGCTCACCTGGGACAGGGGGCAATCAGCCCCAGCATTTT.

This clone has only a few counts. The rearrangement links TRBV5-8 to TRBJ2-7, with TRBD1 as a possible D gene (6 bases). Between the trimmed V and J ends, which lost 6 bases and 1 base, there was a span of 17 bases. CDR3 length: 15 residues. The germline V gene encodes CDR1 SGHTS and CDR2 YDEGEE. The CDR3 DNA is TGTGCCAGCAACCGTCCCCGGGACATTTCCTACGAGCAGTACTTC. It yields the protein CASNRPRDISYEQYF. The full variable domain, in which reference TRBV5-8 and TRBJ2-7 provide the parts outside the CDR3, is EAGVTQSPTHLIKTRGQQATLRCSPISGHTSVYWYQQALGLGLQFLLWYDEGEERNRGNFPPRFSGRQFPNYSSELNVNALELEDSALYLCASNRPRDISYEQYFGPGTRLTVT.

J is TRBJ1-1 and V is TRBV13; tentatively, D is TRBD1 (5 bases). Germline assignment: CDR1 PRHDT and CDR2 FYEKMQ (reference sequence). The CDR3 consists of 14 residues. Trimming removed 6 bases at V and 0 bases at J, with 11 bases between. This chain's CDR3 is CASRWTRMNTEAFF. In DNA form, the CDR3 reads TGTGCCAGCAGATGGACACGAATGAACACTGAAGCTTTCTTT.

This clone was detected a few times. The chain recombines TRBV11-2 with TRBJ1-2, with D possibly being TRBD1 (5 bases). V lost 3 bases to trimming and J lost 0 bases, with 17 bases between them. The germline V gene has CDR1 SGHAT and CDR2 FQNNGV. The CDR3 covers 17 residues. CDR3 region: CASSFPLGLGANYGYTF. The CDR3, as DNA: TGTGCCAGCAGCTTTCCCCTGGGACTAGGGGCTAACTATGGCTACACCTTC.

This chain links TRBV15 with TRBJ1-5; 8 bases map to TRBD1. The V gene's germline CDR1 is LNHNV and CDR2 YYDKDF (reference sequence). V shed 1 base and J 1 base; nucleotides not matched to a gene: 12. The CDR3 extends over 19 amino acids. CDR3 sequence (DNA): TGTGCCACCAGCAGAGGGCCCGGGACAGGACCGTCGAGCAATCAGCCCCAGCATTTT. This translates into CATSRGPGTGPSSNQPQHF.

This clone has just a few counts. V is TRBV10-1 and J is TRBJ1-1; TRBD1 is a possible D gene (6 bases). Trimming took off 5 bases at V and 1 base at J, with 8 bases between the two ends. Germline values: CDR1 WNHNN, CDR2 SYGVQD (reference sequence). CDR3 length: 13 residues. CDR3 sequence: CASSWTANTEAFF. CDR3 nucleotides: TGCGCCAGCAGTTGGACAGCGAACACTGAAGCTTTCTTT.

This rearrangement joins TRBV10-3 to TRBJ2-7; TRBD1 matches at 7 bases. The CDR3 is 13 residues long. V gave up 10 bases and J gave up 3 bases; unmatched junction bases: 9. CDR1 is ENHRY and CDR2 is SYGVKD in the germline V gene. As DNA, the CDR3 is TGTGCCACCGCGGCCGGGACAGACTACGAGCAGTACTTC. This gives the protein CATAAGTDYEQYF.

This chain connects TRBV18 to TRBJ2-1; D unresolved. Germline V gene sequence: CDR1 KGHSH, CDR2 LQKENI. Deletions cut 3 bases from V and 4 bases from J, with 13 bases between. The CDR3 runs 15 residues. CDR3 coding DNA: TGTGCCAGCTCACCCTCGCTGAGTACTTACAATGAGCAGTTCTTC. Translating it yields CASSPSLSTYNEQFF. The complete variable domain, with remaining parts taken from reference TRBV18 and TRBJ2-1, reads NAGVMQNPRHLVRRRGQEARLRCSPMKGHSHVYWYRQLPEEGLKFMVYLQKENIIDESGMPKERFSAEFPKEGPSILRIQQVVRGDSAAYFCASSPSLSTYNEQFFGPGTRLTVL.

The rearrangement uses TRBV6-6 and TRBJ2-3; D ambiguous. Germline values: CDR1 MNHNY, CDR2 SVGAGI (reference sequence). V lost 6 bases, J lost 6 bases, and 7 bases lay in between. This CDR3 region has 11 residues. CDR3 in DNA: TGTGCCAGCAGCCCCGGGGATACGCAGTATTTT. This encodes CASSPGDTQYF.

This chain uses TRBV4-2 with TRBJ1-2, with a weak D call TRBD1 (6 bases). The CDR3 spans 18 residues. V lost 4 bases to trimming and J lost 4 bases, with 25 bases between them. CDR1 LGHNA and CDR2 YNFKEQ come from the germline V gene. This chain's CDR3 is CASSPRGYEKGRAYGYTF. CDR3 in DNA: TGTGCCAGCAGCCCCAGGGGTTACGAAAAAGGGAGGGCCTATGGCTACACCTTC.

The V and J genes are TRBV10-3 and TRBJ1-6; no clear D. CDR3 length: 16 amino acids. V was trimmed by 0 bases and J by 7 bases, leaving 13 bases between them. The V gene's germline CDR1 is ENHRY and CDR2 SYGVKD. The CDR3 DNA reads TGTGCCATCAGTGAGTCGAATTCCGGGGAAAATTCACCCCTCCACTTT. Protein product: CAISESNSGENSPLHF.

This clone was seen once. The chain carries TRBV14 and TRBJ1-2; weak D call: TRBD1 (5 bases). CDR1 is SGHDN, CDR2 FVKESK, per germline. The CDR3 covers 16 residues. V dropped 4 bases and J dropped 3 bases, with 18 bases sitting between them. The CDR3 protein is CASSLLGVAGDYGYTF. The CDR3 DNA follows: TGTGCCAGCAGCCTCCTAGGGGTGGCAGGCGACTATGGCTACACCTTC.

The rearrangement joins TRBV27 to TRBJ2-7; TRBD2 matches at 9 bases. Germline V gene lookup returns CDR1 MNHEY and CDR2 SMNVEV (reference sequence). The V segment lost 5 bases and the J segment 6 bases; nucleotides outside the gene matches: 17. The CDR3 covers 17 residues. CDR3 bases: TGTGCCAGCAGTCCCTTTCAGAGCGGTAGCGGGGGCTTCGAGCAGTACTTC. It is translated as CASSPFQSGSGGFEQYF.